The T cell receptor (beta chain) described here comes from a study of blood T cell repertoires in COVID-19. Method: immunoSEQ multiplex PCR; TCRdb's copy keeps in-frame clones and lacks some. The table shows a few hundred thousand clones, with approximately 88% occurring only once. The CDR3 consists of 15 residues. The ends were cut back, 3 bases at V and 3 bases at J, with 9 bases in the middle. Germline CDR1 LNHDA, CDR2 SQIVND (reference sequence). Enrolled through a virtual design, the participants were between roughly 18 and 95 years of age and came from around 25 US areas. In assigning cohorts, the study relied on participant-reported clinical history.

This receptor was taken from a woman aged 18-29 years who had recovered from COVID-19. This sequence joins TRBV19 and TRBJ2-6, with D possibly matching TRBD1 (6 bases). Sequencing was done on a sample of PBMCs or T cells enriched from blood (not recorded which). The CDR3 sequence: CASSITGYGANVLTF. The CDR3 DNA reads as TGTGCCAGTAGTATCACAGGGTATGGGGCCAACGTCCTGACTTTC. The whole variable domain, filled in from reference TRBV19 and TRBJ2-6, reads DGGITQSPKYLFRKEGQNVTLSCEQNLNHDAMYWYRQDPGQGLRLIYYSQIVNDFQKGDIAEGYSVSREKKESFPLTVTSAQKNPTAFYLCASSITGYGANVLTFGAGSRLTVL.